The clone carrying this TCR beta chain was counted a few times. Using its own MiXCR run on the reads, TCRdb lists one record per CDR3 protein. The profile shows nearly 550,000 distinct CDR3 sequences, about 15% of them singletons. The record originates from a study of T cell repertoires in cytomegalovirus infection. V lost 11 bases, J lost 1 base, and 11 bases lay in between. Germline-derived CDR1 and CDR2 are LNHDA and SQIVND (reference sequence). The CDR3 spans 13 residues. The specimen sequenced was CD8+ T cells from PBMCs. The receptor was isolated from a human donor in good health (CMV status not recorded). Some clones in this sample may be carry-over from other donors' samples. The rearrangement uses TRBV19 and TRBJ2-2; D uncertain. This chain's CDR3 is CALALQNTGELFF. CDR3 sequence (DNA): TGTGCCCTTGCTCTGCAGAACACCGGGGAGCTGTTTTTT.